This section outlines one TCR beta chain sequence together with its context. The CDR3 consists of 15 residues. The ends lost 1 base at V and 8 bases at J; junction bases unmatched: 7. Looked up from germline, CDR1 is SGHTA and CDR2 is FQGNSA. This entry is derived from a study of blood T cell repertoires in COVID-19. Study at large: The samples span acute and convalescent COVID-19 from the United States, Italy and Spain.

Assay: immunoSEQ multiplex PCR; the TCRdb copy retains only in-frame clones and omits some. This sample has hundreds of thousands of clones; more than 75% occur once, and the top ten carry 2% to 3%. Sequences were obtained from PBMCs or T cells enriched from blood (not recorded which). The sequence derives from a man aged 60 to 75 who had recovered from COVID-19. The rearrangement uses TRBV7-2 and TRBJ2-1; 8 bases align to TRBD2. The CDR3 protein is CASSLDRGGSDEQFF. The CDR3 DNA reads TGTGCCAGCAGCTTAGATCGGGGGGGCTCCGATGAGCAGTTCTTC. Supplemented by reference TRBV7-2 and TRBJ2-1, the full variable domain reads GAGVSQSPSNKVTEKGKDVELRCDPISGHTALYWYRQSLGQGLEFLIYFQGNSAPDKSGLPSDRFSAERTGGSVSTLTIQRTQQEDSAVYLCASSLDRGGSDEQFFGPGTRLTVL.